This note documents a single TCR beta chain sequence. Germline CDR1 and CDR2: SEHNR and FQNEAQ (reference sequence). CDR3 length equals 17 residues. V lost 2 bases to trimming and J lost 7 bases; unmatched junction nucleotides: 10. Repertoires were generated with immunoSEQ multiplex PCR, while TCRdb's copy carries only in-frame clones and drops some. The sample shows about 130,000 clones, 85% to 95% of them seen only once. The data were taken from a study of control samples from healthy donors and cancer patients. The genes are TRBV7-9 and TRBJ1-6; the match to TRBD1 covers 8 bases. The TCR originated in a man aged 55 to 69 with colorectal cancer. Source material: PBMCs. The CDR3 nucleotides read TGTGCCAGCAGCTTAAACCCAGGGGGCGCGGGAAATTCACCCCTCCACTTT. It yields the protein CASSLNPGGAGNSPLHF. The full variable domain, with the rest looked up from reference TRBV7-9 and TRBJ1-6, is DTGVSQNPRHKITKRGQNVTFRCDPISEHNRLYWYRQTLGQGPEFLTYFQNEAQLEKSRLLSDRFSAERPKGSFSTLEIQRTEQGDSAMYLCASSLNPGGAGNSPLHFGNGTRLTVT.